Following are 10 T cell receptor beta chains from one sample sequenced in a study of T cell repertoires in cytomegalovirus infection. Each CDR3 protein gets one entry after TCRdb re-called the reads with MiXCR. The sample yields approximately 730,000 distinct CDR3 sequences, 29% seen once. No antigens are known for them. The sample consisted of cultured CD8+ T cells from PBMCs, taken from culture after CMV antigen stimulation. The receptor set was obtained from a human donor in good health (CMV status not recorded). Some clones in this sample may be carry-over from other donors' samples.

The chain carries TRBV19 and TRBJ1-1; no definite D call. The V end was cut by 6 bases, the J end by 4 bases, with 15 bases between. Germline CDR1 reads LNHDA; CDR2 reads SQIVND (reference sequence). CDR3 length: 14 residues. Here the CDR3 DNA reads TGTGCCAGTAGCCCATCAAGACGCAGCACTGAAGCTTTCTTT. Translating gives CASSPSRRSTEAFF.

This clonotype has only a few counts. The chain is built from TRBV7-9 and TRBJ1-4; D unclear. Germline V lookup: CDR1 SEHNR, CDR2 FQNEAQ (reference sequence). V lost 11 bases to trimming and J lost 5 bases, with 12 bases between them. The CDR3 is made up of 12 amino acids. CDR3 in DNA: TGTGCCGCACGGGCGGGGAATGAAAAACTGTTTTTT. This sequence encodes CAARAGNEKLFF.

This clonotype has a handful of counts. This sequence joins TRBV7-9 and TRBJ2-1, with a tentative D call TRBD2 (7 bases). The germline CDR1 and CDR2 sequences are SEHNR and FQNEAQ (reference sequence). The germline V and J ends were trimmed by 1 base and 5 bases, with 18 bases remaining between them. The CDR3 is 17 amino acids. CDR3 sequence: CASSLGRGGGGHNEQFF. The CDR3 coding sequence is TGTGCCAGCAGCTTAGGACGCGGGGGCGGGGGTCACAATGAGCAGTTCTTC.

This rearrangement joins TRBV7-1 to TRBJ1-2; D may be TRBD1 (5 bases). TRBV7-1 carries the ORF label, with uncertain function. V dropped 5 bases and J dropped 4 bases, with 17 bases sitting between them. The CDR3 contains 15 residues. Written as DNA, the CDR3 is TGTGCCAGCAGCCCCACGGGGGGAGGCCGCTATGGCTACACCTTC. It codes for CASSPTGGGRYGYTF.

With regard to this clonotype: Since a much larger clone is just one base distant, this may be a read error. This chain joins TRBV6-2 or TRBV6-3 and TRBJ2-5; 7 bases agree with TRBD1. Germline CDR1 reads MNHEY; CDR2 reads SVGEGT. With V trimmed by 2 bases and J by 5 bases, 5 bases remained unmatched. This CDR3 region has 14 residues. The CDR3 DNA sequence: TGTGCCAGCAGTTACCCAGGGGGTTGGGAGACCCAGTACTTC. Protein: CASSYPGGWETQYF.

The chain uses TRBV12-3 or TRBV12-4 and TRBJ2-2; D remains unclear. The V end lost 7 bases, the J end lost 7 bases, and 16 bases lay between the germline ends. The CDR3 covers 14 residues. The CDR3 DNA is TGTGCCAGCACCCCTCAAGTTGGCGACGGGGAGCTGTTTTTT. Translating it yields CASTPQVGDGELFF.

The table lists this clonotype with a few counts. The chain recombines TRBV6-2 or TRBV6-3 with TRBJ2-7, with a tentative D call TRBD2 (5 bases). V was shortened by 2 bases and J by 1 base, with 12 bases between the two germline ends. Looked up from germline, CDR1 is MNHEY and CDR2 is SVGEGT. This CDR3 spans 15 amino acids. CDR3 nucleotide sequence: TGTGCCAGCAGTTACGCCGGGGAACCTTCCTACGAGCAGTACTTC. This encodes CASSYAGEPSYEQYF.

This clonotype occurred a few times. V and J are TRBV2 and TRBJ1-1, with TRBD1 matching over 10 bases. Trimming cost V 5 bases and J 11 bases; bases outside gene matches: 5. The germline V gene encodes CDR1 SNHLY and CDR2 FYNNEI. This CDR3 spans 12 amino acids. The CDR3 bases are TGTGCCAGCAGTTCCGGGACAGGGGCCGCTTTCTTT. Its protein is CASSSGTGAAFF.

V gene TRBV6-5 combines with J gene TRBJ2-3; 15 bases are shared with TRBD2. The CDR3 is made up of 16 amino acids. Looked up from germline, CDR1 is MNHEY and CDR2 is SVGAGI. The trim removed 8 bases at V and 5 bases at J, leaving 8 bases unmatched. The DNA of the CDR3 is TGTGCCAGCCGCCGGACTAGCGGGGGGGCAGGAGATACGCAGTATTTT. Translating it yields CASRRTSGGAGDTQYF.

This clonotype was observed a handful of times. V usage is TRBV11-3 and J usage is TRBJ2-5; the D gene could be TRBD1 or TRBD2 (5 bases each). The CDR3 is 15 residues long. Germline CDR1 SGHNT, CDR2 YENEEA. V lost 4 bases and J 2 bases, leaving 14 bases between the germline ends. The CDR3 protein is CASSSYGKGQETQYF. The DNA of the CDR3 is TGTGCCAGCAGCTCCTACGGGAAGGGGCAAGAGACCCAGTACTTC.